Included here is one T cell receptor (beta chain) sequence, with context. This record comes from a study of shared clonotypes between healthy human individuals. Profiled with immunoSEQ multiplex PCR; TCRdb holds only in-frame clones, not every one. The sample carries some 1 million clones, about 77% recorded once. The V segment lost 5 bases and the J segment 3 bases; nucleotides outside the gene matches: 7. This CDR3 contains 17 residues. Germline assignment: CDR1 LNHDA and CDR2 SQIVND (reference sequence). The chain is built from TRBV19 and TRBJ2-3, with 14 bases fitting TRBD2. Sequenced material: memory CD4+ T cells sorted from blood. As for subset: CD45RA-negative fraction. This sequence originates from a man younger than 30 in good health. In DNA form, the CDR3 reads TGTGCCAGTAGTGTCGGACTAGCGGGGGGATCAACAGATACGCAGTATTTT. This gives the protein CASSVGLAGGSTDTQYF.